This T cell receptor beta chain originates from a study of blood T cell repertoires in COVID-19. The data were produced by immunoSEQ multiplex PCR, yet TCRdb's version contains in-frame clones alone and is incomplete. The sample has about 170,000 clones, about 80% seen once. Donors in Cohort 3 who had recovered were those with two negative PCRs, healthcare professional clearance, or resolution of their symptoms. The ends lost 3 bases at V and 2 bases at J; junction bases unmatched: 5. The CDR3 consists of 15 residues. CDR1 and CDR2 from the germline V gene are MNHEY and SMNVEV (reference sequence). The gene calls are TRBV27 and TRBJ2-7; TRBD2 agrees at 9 bases. The clonotype comes from a man between 45 and 60 years old who had recovered from COVID-19. The specimen sequenced was PBMCs or T cells enriched from blood (not recorded which). The CDR3 loop is CASSFSAGGAYEQYF. DNA for the CDR3: TGTGCCAGCAGTTTTTCTGCGGGAGGGGCCTACGAGCAGTACTTC.